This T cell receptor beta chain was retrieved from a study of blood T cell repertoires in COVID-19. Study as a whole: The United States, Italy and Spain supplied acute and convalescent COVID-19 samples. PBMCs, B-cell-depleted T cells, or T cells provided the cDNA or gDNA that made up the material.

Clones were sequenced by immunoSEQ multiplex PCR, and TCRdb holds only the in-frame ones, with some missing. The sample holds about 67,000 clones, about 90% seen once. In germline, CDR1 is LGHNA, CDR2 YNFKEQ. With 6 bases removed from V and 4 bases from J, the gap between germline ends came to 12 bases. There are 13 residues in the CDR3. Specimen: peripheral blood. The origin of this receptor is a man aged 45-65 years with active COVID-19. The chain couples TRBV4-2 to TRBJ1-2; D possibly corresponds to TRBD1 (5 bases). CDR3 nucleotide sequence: TGTGCCAGCAGAGGCAGGGTGTCCTATGGCTACACCTTC. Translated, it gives CASRGRVSYGYTF.